A selection of T cell receptor beta chains follows, all from one sample in a study of shared clonotypes between healthy human individuals. The assay was immunoSEQ multiplex PCR, and TCRdb's table has in-frame clones only and misses some. The table records about 1.5 million clones, 98% of them present only once. Sequencing was carried out using naive CD4+ T cells sorted from blood. The receptors were sampled from a man aged 25-45 years in good health. CDR3s include the opening cysteine and the closing phenylalanine or tryptophan. Fields, in order: clone size, D gene, CDR3 length, J gene, V gene, CDR3 DNA, CDR3 protein. A D gene is named only where the DNA matches it firmly. A clone size is listed for some rows: how often the clone was seen (once, few, many), or a class if it is expanded.

>-|-|16|TRBJ1-4|TRBV10-3
TGTGCCATCAGTGCTGGGGGCTTTGGCACTAATGAAAAACTGTTTTTT
CAISAGGFGTNEKLFF
>-|-|14|TRBJ2-7|TRBV6-5
TGTGCCAGCAGTTACTCAATCCCGTCCTACGAGCAGTACTTC
CASSYSIPSYEQYF
>-|TRBD2|15|TRBJ2-2|TRBV30
TGTGCCTGGAGTCGGGCGGGAGGGAACACCGGGGAGCTGTTTTTT
CAWSRAGGNTGELFF
>-|-|12|TRBJ2-7|TRBV5-1
TGCGCCAGCAGCGTGGACGGGTACGAGCAGTACTTC
CASSVDGYEQYF
>-|-|14|TRBJ1-2|TRBV7-9
TGTGCCAGCAGCCTGATGACAGGTATTGATGGCTACACCTTC
CASSLMTGIDGYTF
>-|TRBD2|17|TRBJ2-7|TRBV4-1
TGCGCCAGCAGCCAGGAAAGCCCCAGCGGGGATACCTACGAGCAGTACTTC
CASSQESPSGDTYEQYF
>-|-|19|TRBJ2-5|TRBV5-1
TGCGCCAGCAGCTTAGGGTGGCAGGGTCGGTCCCTAGGAATAGGGACCCAGTACTTC
CASSLGWQGRSLGIGTQYF
>-|TRBD2|15|TRBJ2-2|TRBV2
TGTGCCAGCAGTGGTCCTAGCGGGAACACCGGGGAGCTGTTTTTT
CASSGPSGNTGELFF
>-|TRBD2|15|TRBJ2-1|TRBV27
TGTGCCAGCGGCCCAGTAGCGGGAGGCTACAATGAGCAGTTCTTC
CASGPVAGGYNEQFF
>-|-|16|TRBJ2-7|TRBV28
TGTGCCAGCAGTTTTCCCTCTGCGGGATCAGGCTACGAGCAGTACTTC
CASSFPSAGSGYEQYF
>-|-|11|TRBJ2-1|TRBV28
TGTGCCAGCACTCGTCGGGATGAGCAGTTCTTC
CASTRRDEQFF
>-|-|15|TRBJ1-5|TRBV5-1
TGCGCCAGCAGCGAAAGGGGGGTTTCAGGGCAGCCCCAGCATTTT
CASSERGVSGQPQHF
>-|-|13|TRBJ1-2|TRBV7-9
TGTGCCAGCAGCCCCCGGCTACCCAGGTCCTACACCTTC
CASSPRLPRSYTF
>-|TRBD2|17|TRBJ2-1|TRBV15
TGTGCCACCAGCAGAGGTGGGACTAGCGGGAGTTTTAATGAGCAGTTCTTC
CATSRGGTSGSFNEQFF
>-|TRBD2|17|TRBJ2-1|TRBV15
TGTGCCACCAGCAGAGTAAGAAGCGGGAGGAGGGACAATGAGCAGTTCTTC
CATSRVRSGRRDNEQFF
>-|-|13|TRBJ2-3|TRBV10-3
TGTGCCATCACCAGTTCTAGCACAGATACGCAGTATTTT
CAITSSSTDTQYF
>-|TRBD1|17|TRBJ2-1|TRBV28
TGTGCCAGCAGTCCCACCCCGGGACAGGGGTCCCTCGGTGAGCAGTTCTTC
CASSPTPGQGSLGEQFF
>-|-|12|TRBJ2-5|TRBV6-1
TGTGCCAGCAGTGAAGGGTCAAGGGCCCAGTACTTC
CASSEGSRAQYF
>-|-|13|TRBJ1-1|TRBV6-1
TGTGCCAGCAGTGAGGGGCTACATACTGAAGCTTTCTTT
CASSEGLHTEAFF
>-|TRBD2|14|TRBJ2-7|TRBV18
TGTGCCAGCTCACCGGGACTAGCGGGAGCCGAGCAGTACTTC
CASSPGLAGAEQYF
>-|TRBD1|17|TRBJ1-3|TRBV7-9
TGTGCCAGCAGCAGTGGGACAGCCAAGACTCGAGGAAACACCATATATTTT
CASSSGTAKTRGNTIYF
>-|-|15|TRBJ2-7|TRBV15
TGTGCCACCAGCAGCCTTGGGGAGGCCCGGAGGGAGCAGTACTTC
CATSSLGEARREQYF
>-|-|14|TRBJ2-7|TRBV11-2
TGTGCCAGCAGCTTAGGGTTAGACTCCTACGAGCAGTACTTC
CASSLGLDSYEQYF
>-|-|16|TRBJ1-1|TRBV19
TGTGCCAGTAAAGGGGCTCGGACGGCCACGAACACTGAAGCTTTCTTT
CASKGARTATNTEAFF
>-|TRBD2|16|TRBJ2-7|TRBV11-2
TGTGCCAGCAGAGTAGGGAGGGGACTAGCGGACTACGAGCAGTACTTC
CASRVGRGLADYEQYF
>-|TRBD2|16|TRBJ2-1|TRBV5-1
TGCGCCAGCAGCTTGGACCTAGCGGGAGGGCTGGATGAGCAGTTCTTC
CASSLDLAGGLDEQFF
>-|TRBD1|15|TRBJ1-4|TRBV28
TGTGCCAGCAGTCCCAACAGGGGCAGGGGTGAAAAACTGTTTTTT
CASSPNRGRGEKLFF
>once|TRBD1|15|TRBJ2-7|TRBV5-1
TGCGCCAGCAGCACAGGGACAGGGGTTGTCTACGAGCAGTACTTC
CASSTGTGVVYEQYF
>-|-|13|TRBJ2-4|TRBV5-1
TGCGCCAGCAGCTTGCGAGGTTTCAACATTCAGTACTTC
CASSLRGFNIQYF
>once|-|11|TRBJ2-7|TRBV28
TGTGCCAGCAGCTCAGATTACGAGCAGTACTTC
CASSSDYEQYF
>-|-|17|TRBJ2-3|TRBV5-1
TGCGCCAGCAGCTTGGGGTCAGGGAGGCCAAGCACAGATACGCAGTATTTT
CASSLGSGRPSTDTQYF
>-|TRBD2|15|TRBJ2-7|TRBV4-3
TGCGCCAGCAGCCCCGGGGTAGCGGGGGCCTACGAGCAGTACTTC
CASSPGVAGAYEQYF
>-|TRBD1|17|TRBJ1-5|TRBV7-8
TGTGCCAGCAGCTTAGTACGGCAGGGGGCGGGCAATCAGCCCCAGCATTTT
CASSLVRQGAGNQPQHF
>-|-|14|TRBJ2-2|TRBV25-1
TGTGCCAGCAGTCGGGCCGGGGGCACCGGGGAGCTGTTTTTT
CASSRAGGTGELFF
>-|-|15|TRBJ2-6|TRBV11-2
TGTGCCAGCAACCTCGAACACTCTGGGGCCAACGTCCTGACTTTC
CASNLEHSGANVLTF
>-|TRBD2|19|TRBJ2-1|TRBV9
TGTGCCAGCAGCGTAACCCCCTTTACAGGGCGGGAGGGCCGTAGTGAGCAGTTCTTC
CASSVTPFTGREGRSEQFF
>-|TRBD1|15|TRBJ1-5|TRBV5-5
TGTGCCAGCAGCTGGGACAGCTTTAGCAATCAGCCCCAGCATTTT
CASSWDSFSNQPQHF
>-|-|13|TRBJ2-3|TRBV18
TGTGCCAGCTCACTCGGGGGCACAGATACGCAGTATTTT
CASSLGGTDTQYF
>-|-|16|TRBJ2-2|TRBV27
TGTGCCAGCAGTGCCTGGGGTGGCACGAACACCGGGGAGCTGTTTTTT
CASSAWGGTNTGELFF